These T cell receptor beta chains were read from a single sample in a study of blood T cells in healthy people across ages. TCRdb fed the 5' RACE reads into MiXCR, producing one record per CDR3 protein. This sample has a few hundred thousand distinct CDR3 sequences; 25% to 30% occur once, and the top ten carry about 30%. Input material: blood. Receptor source: a woman in her 70s in good health. Both conserved end residues are part of each CDR3. D genes are given only for firm matches. Size tells how often a clone was seen (once, few, many) or the class of an expanded clone, and some rows leave it out.

.	few	14	TRBV20-1	TRBJ2-7	CSARDPRGSYEQYF	TGCAGTGCTAGAGACCCCAGAGGTTCATACGAGCAGTACTTC
.	.	14	TRBV20-1	TRBJ2-3	CSAREAGNPDTQYF	TGCAGTGCTAGAGAGGCAGGGAACCCAGATACGCAGTATTTT
TRBD1	.	15	TRBV12-3/TRBV12-4	TRBJ1-5	CASSSMGRGNQPQHF	TGTGCCAGCAGTTCCATGGGCAGGGGGAATCAGCCCCAGCATTTT
.	.	14	TRBV28	TRBJ2-2	CASEDGGNTGELFF	TGTGCCAGCGAGGACGGAGGGAACACCGGGGAGCTGTTTTTT
.	few	14	TRBV4-2	TRBJ2-5	CASSQVTHQETQYF	TGTGCCAGCAGCCAAGTGACGCACCAAGAGACCCAGTACTTC
.	.	15	TRBV20-1	TRBJ2-7	CSAVQDRPSYYEQYF	TGCAGTGCAGTCCAGGACCGACCTTCCTACTACGAGCAGTACTTC
.	many	15	TRBV5-6	TRBJ1-1	CASSANSGGYTEAFF	TGTGCCAGCAGCGCTAATTCGGGAGGGTACACTGAAGCTTTCTTT
TRBD2	.	16	TRBV12-3/TRBV12-4	TRBJ2-4	CASSVAGGLAKNIQYF	TGTGCCAGCAGTGTAGCGGGGGGGCTCGCCAAAAACATTCAGTACTTC
.	.	12	TRBV6-6	TRBJ1-1	CASRKPGTEAFF	TGTGCCAGCAGGAAACCGGGGACTGAAGCTTTCTTT
.	.	16	TRBV7-2	TRBJ1-4	CASSSQGAATNEKLFF	TGTGCCAGCAGCTCCCAGGGTGCGGCCACTAATGAAAAACTGTTTTTT
.	few	13	TRBV5-1	TRBJ2-5	CASGLLKEETQYF	TGCGCCAGCGGCTTGCTTAAAGAGGAGACCCAGTACTTC
.	few	14	TRBV20-1	TRBJ2-2	CSAQARWGTGELFF	TGCAGTGCCCAGGCGCGGTGGGGCACCGGGGAGCTGTTTTTT
.	.	14	TRBV6-5	TRBJ1-4	CASRQGIETEKLFF	TGTGCCAGCAGGCAGGGAATAGAGACTGAAAAACTGTTTTTT
.	few	14	TRBV7-2	TRBJ2-2	CASKKGESAGELFF	TGTGCCAGCAAAAAAGGAGAATCCGCCGGGGAGCTGTTTTTT
TRBD1	.	16	TRBV2	TRBJ2-4	CASRGQTFQAKNIQYF	TGTGCCAGCAGGGGACAGACATTTCAAGCCAAAAACATTCAGTACTTC
.	.	15	TRBV11-2	TRBJ2-3	CASSLVVLATDTQYF	TGTGCCAGCAGCTTAGTAGTACTAGCTACAGATACGCAGTATTTT
.	.	12	TRBV24-1	TRBJ2-1	CATSDLDNEQFF	TGTGCCACCAGTGATTTGGACAATGAGCAGTTCTTC
TRBD2	.	15	TRBV5-6	TRBJ2-7	CASSEWTSGSYEQYF	TGTGCCAGCAGCGAATGGACTAGCGGGAGCTACGAGCAGTACTTC
TRBD1	.	15	TRBV28	TRBJ1-2	CASRSGQGNNYGYTF	TGTGCCAGCAGGTCGGGACAGGGAAATAACTATGGCTACACCTTC
TRBD2	.	16	TRBV28	TRBJ2-1	CASSSASGGSYNEQFF	TGTGCCAGCAGTTCTGCGTCGGGGGGCTCCTACAATGAGCAGTTCTTC
TRBD2	.	14	TRBV29-1	TRBJ2-3	CSGRKRGPGDTQYF	TGCAGTGGGCGTAAGCGGGGGCCAGGAGATACGCAGTATTTT
.	many	16	TRBV15	TRBJ2-1	CATSDPTQSSYNEQFF	TGTGCCACCAGTGACCCAACTCAGAGCTCCTACAATGAGCAGTTCTTC
.	.	15	TRBV28	TRBJ1-4	CASSPPDRTNEKLFF	TGTGCCAGCAGCCCCCCGGACCGAACTAATGAAAAACTGTTTTTT
.	few	11	TRBV29-1	TRBJ2-3	CSVYRGGTQYF	TGCAGCGTCTACAGGGGGGGTACGCAGTATTTT
.	.	13	TRBV12-3/TRBV12-4	TRBJ2-7	CASSRIRDSEQYF	TGTGCCAGCAGCCGCATCCGGGACTCCGAGCAGTACTTC
.	few	13	TRBV19	TRBJ1-5	CASSMSRAAPQHF	TGTGCCAGTAGTATGTCCCGGGCGGCACCGCAGCATTTT
.	few	14	TRBV5-6	TRBJ2-7	CASSPRAGWNEQYF	TGTGCCAGCAGCCCGAGGGCAGGGTGGAACGAGCAGTACTTC
.	.	16	TRBV15	TRBJ1-5	CATKGDDDYSNQPQHF	TGTGCCACCAAGGGGGACGACGACTATAGCAATCAGCCCCAGCATTTT
TRBD2	many	16	TRBV11-2	TRBJ2-5	CASSLGLAGGQETQYF	TGTGCCAGCAGCCTCGGACTAGCGGGAGGCCAAGAGACCCAGTACTTC
.	.	18	TRBV7-8	TRBJ2-1	CASSLASSASRGYNEQFF	TGTGCCAGCAGCTTAGCGTCTAGCGCCTCGCGGGGCTACAATGAGCAGTTCTTC
.	.	16	TRBV7-6	TRBJ1-3	CASSQGIQPSGNTIYF	TGTGCCAGCAGCCAAGGCATACAGCCCTCTGGAAACACCATATATTTT
.	.	16	TRBV11-2	TRBJ2-4	CASSPRVSPRKNIQYF	TGTGCCAGCAGCCCCCGGGTGTCGCCGCGCAAAAACATTCAGTACTTC
.	.	15	TRBV6-2/TRBV6-3	TRBJ1-1	CASSYEAVRLGRAFF	TGTGCCAGCAGTTACGAGGCGGTGAGATTGGGGAGAGCTTTCTTT
TRBD1	many	14	TRBV28	TRBJ1-2	CASTFRDRHYGYTF	TGTGCCAGCACTTTTCGGGACAGGCACTATGGCTACACCTTC
.	few	13	TRBV20-1	TRBJ2-4	CSATNSGPNIQYF	TGCAGTGCTACCAATAGCGGCCCAAACATTCAGTACTTC
.	.	14	TRBV6-6	TRBJ1-4	CASSRGTPNEKLFF	TGTGCCAGCAGCCGCGGGACCCCTAATGAAAAACTGTTTTTT
TRBD2	few	14	TRBV10-3	TRBJ2-3	CAISESGRAEKQYF	TGTGCCATCAGTGAAAGTGGGAGGGCCGAAAAACAGTATTTT
TRBD2	.	17	TRBV5-1	TRBJ2-1	CASSLGVLGLAVDEQFF	TGCGCCAGCAGCTTGGGAGTTTTGGGACTAGCGGTTGATGAGCAGTTCTTC
.	few	12	TRBV20-1	TRBJ1-1	CSARRGNTEAFF	TGCAGTGCTAGGAGGGGGAACACTGAAGCTTTCTTT
.	few	18	TRBV4-3	TRBJ2-7	CASNQDRPSRGYTYEQYF	TGCGCCAGCAACCAAGATCGGCCTAGCAGGGGCTATACCTACGAGCAGTACTTC
.	.	11	TRBV25-1	TRBJ1-2	CASTGYYGYTF	TGTGCCAGCACAGGGTACTATGGCTACACCTTC
.	few	11	TRBV2	TRBJ2-7	CASSGFDEQYF	TGTGCCAGCTCTGGGTTCGACGAGCAGTACTTC
TRBD1	.	13	TRBV29-1	TRBJ1-4	CSVLQGKGEKLFF	TGCAGCGTTCTACAGGGGAAGGGGGAAAAACTGTTTTTT
.	few	16	TRBV7-3	TRBJ2-1	CASSLLPGASYNEQFF	TGTGCCAGCAGCTTACTACCAGGGGCAAGCTACAATGAGCAGTTCTTC
TRBD2	few	15	TRBV20-1	TRBJ2-3	CSARMAGVGTDTQYF	TGCAGTGCTAGAATGGCGGGAGTAGGAACAGATACGCAGTATTTT
TRBD1	.	16	TRBV15	TRBJ1-3	CATSVQGTGTGNTIYF	TGTGCCACCAGCGTACAGGGGACAGGGACTGGAAACACCATATATTTT
TRBD2	few	16	TRBV5-1	TRBJ2-3	CASSSGSSGSGDTQYF	TGCGCCAGCAGCTCCGGAAGTAGCGGGAGTGGAGATACGCAGTATTTT
.	few	15	TRBV24-1	TRBJ2-1	CATSDPSGKYNEQFF	TGTGCCACCAGTGACCCCTCCGGGAAGTACAATGAGCAGTTCTTC
TRBD2	.	15	TRBV20-1	TRBJ2-1	CSAREPAGGWDEQFF	TGCAGTGCTAGAGAACCAGCGGGGGGCTGGGATGAGCAGTTCTTC
TRBD2	few	14	TRBV7-2	TRBJ2-7	CASSVLAGSYEQYF	TGTGCCAGCAGCGTATTAGCGGGATCCTACGAGCAGTACTTC
.	.	12	TRBV7-3	TRBJ1-2	CASSSREDGYTF	TGTGCCAGCAGTTCCAGGGAGGATGGCTACACCTTC
.	few	13	TRBV29-1	TRBJ1-1	CSTRQSMNTEAFF	TGCAGCACGCGACAGAGCATGAACACTGAAGCTTTCTTT
.	.	15	TRBV4-1	TRBJ2-6	CASSQPPPGANVLTF	TGCGCCAGCAGCCAACCCCCCCCTGGGGCCAACGTCCTGACTTTC
.	few	14	TRBV12-3/TRBV12-4	TRBJ1-4	CASSFGGLGEKLFF	TGTGCCAGCAGTTTCGGGGGCTTAGGTGAAAAACTGTTTTTT
TRBD1	many	14	TRBV29-1	TRBJ2-1	CSVVRDRGYNEQFF	TGCAGCGTTGTGCGGGACAGGGGCTACAATGAGCAGTTCTTC
TRBD2	.	17	TRBV27	TRBJ2-7	CASSQNRKTSRPYEQYF	TGTGCCAGCAGTCAGAACCGGAAGACTAGCAGGCCCTACGAGCAGTACTTC
.	.	12	TRBV7-9	TRBJ1-2	CATGGGFYGYTF	TGTGCCACCGGGGGGGGGTTCTATGGCTACACCTTC
TRBD2	.	16	TRBV3-1	TRBJ2-1	CASSLLSGYIYNEQFF	TGTGCCAGCAGCCTACTTAGCGGGTATATTTACAATGAGCAGTTCTTC